The rows below give T cell receptor beta chains drawn from one sample of a study of CD8+ T cells in alopecia areata. The repertoire was sequenced with immunoSEQ multiplex PCR; TCRdb's copy has only in-frame clones and lacks some. The data show 120,000 or so clones, 61% seen once. The material was CD4+ T cells sorted from blood, obtained at week 4, from a patient treated with tofacitinib. These receptors all stem from a human donor with alopecia areata. CDR3s include the opening cysteine and the closing phenylalanine or tryptophan. A D gene is named only where the DNA matches it firmly. The size entry is marked missing in some rows and otherwise reads once, few, many or a size class.

once,TRBJ2-5,TRBV4-1,TRBD1,TGCGCCAGCAGCAGCCCCTGGGACAGCCAAGAGACCCAGTACTTC,CASSSPWDSQETQYF
few,TRBJ2-3,TRBV10-3,-,TGTGCCATCAGCCTGACGGGCAGCACAGATACGCAGTATTTT,CAISLTGSTDTQYF
-,TRBJ2-2,TRBV7-2,-,TGTGCAAGCCCAAGGGAGCGGCCGCTCACCGGGGAGCTGTTTTTT,CASPRERPLTGELFF
-,TRBJ2-5,TRBV29-1,TRBD1,TGCAGCGTTGACGGGGACAGGGTTAGGGGGACCCAGTACTTC,CSVDGDRVRGTQYF
-,TRBJ2-5,TRBV6-1,TRBD1,TGTGCCAGCAGCGCGACAGGGGCCGAGACCCAGTACTTC,CASSATGAETQYF
-,TRBJ2-3,TRBV30,-,TGTGCCTGGAGTGTGAGGCTCACAGATACGCAGTATTTT,CAWSVRLTDTQYF
-,TRBJ2-2,TRBV29-1,TRBD1,TGCAGCGTTGGGACAGGGGACACCGGGGAGCTGTTTTTT,CSVGTGDTGELFF
few,TRBJ2-4,TRBV19,-,TGTGCCAGTATGGGGGTGAACATTCAGTACTTC,CASMGVNIQYF
-,TRBJ2-3,TRBV29-1,-,TGCAGCGTTGAAGGACGCGGTGCTAGCACAGATACGCAGTATTTT,CSVEGRGASTDTQYF
-,TRBJ1-5,TRBV30,-,TGTGCTTTCGGGCAGGAGCTGAATCAGCCCCAGCATTTT,CAFGQELNQPQHF
-,TRBJ1-1,TRBV5-1,-,TGCGCCAGCAGCCCAGGGCTCATGAACACTGAAGCTTTCTTT,CASSPGLMNTEAFF
-,TRBJ2-4,TRBV23-1,-,TGCGCCAGCAGTCAAGGCCCCCATGATGAAGGGACACTAGCCAAAAACATTCAGTACTTC,CASSQGPHDEGTLAKNIQYF
few,TRBJ1-1,TRBV4-1,TRBD1,TGCGCCAGCAGCCAAGAAACAGGGGGATGGGGGAACACTGAAGCTTTCTTT,CASSQETGGWGNTEAFF
-,TRBJ2-6,TRBV30,TRBD1,TGTGCCGGGACAGGGAACCCTGGGGCCAACGTCCTGACTTTC,CAGTGNPGANVLTF
-,TRBJ2-2,TRBV5-1,TRBD1,TGCGCCAGCAGCACCCGACAGGGGGATTTGGTAGGCGGGGAGCTGTTTTTT,CASSTRQGDLVGGELFF
-,TRBJ2-1,TRBV30,-,TGTGCCTGGAGTGCAGGAGGGAATGAGCAGTTCTTC,CAWSAGGNEQFF
once,TRBJ1-2,TRBV15,-,TGTGCCACCAGGGACTCGGGGGCCGCCTATGGCTACACCTTC,CATRDSGAAYGYTF
-,TRBJ2-3,TRBV6-6,-,TGTGCCACAATACTTGGGGGACCCACAGATACGCAGTATTTT,CATILGGPTDTQYF
-,TRBJ1-2,TRBV4-1,TRBD1,TGCGCCAGCAAGAGGCAGGGGGCAGAGTATGGCTACACCTTC,CASKRQGAEYGYTF
-,TRBJ1-1,TRBV5-1,-,TGCGCCAGCAGCCCACTCGGGTGGTTCACTGAAGCTTTCTTT,CASSPLGWFTEAFF
-,TRBJ2-1,TRBV9,TRBD1,TGTGCCAGCAGCGTACGGACAGGGCGTAATGAGCAGTTCTTC,CASSVRTGRNEQFF
-,TRBJ1-2,TRBV5-6,-,TGTGCCAGCAGCTTGTCGGGGATCGACTACACCTTC,CASSLSGIDYTF
-,TRBJ2-5,TRBV29-1,-,TGCAGCGTCCGTCGGGGGCCCTTTGAGACCCAGTACTTC,CSVRRGPFETQYF
-,TRBJ2-1,TRBV4-1,TRBD2,TGCGCCAGCAGCCCTCCTAGCGGGAGTCTCTACAATGAGCAGTTCTTC,CASSPPSGSLYNEQFF
-,TRBJ2-5,TRBV4-1,TRBD2,TGCGCCAGCAGCTTGGGACTAGCGGAAGAGACCCAGTACTTC,CASSLGLAEETQYF
-,TRBJ2-1,TRBV7-8,TRBD2,TGTGCCAGCAGCTTAGCGGGAGGGTATTACAATGAGCAGTTCTTC,CASSLAGGYYNEQFF
-,TRBJ2-4,TRBV13,TRBD2,TGTGCCAGCAGCCACAGGACTAGCGGTCTAGCCAAAAACATTCAGTACTTC,CASSHRTSGLAKNIQYF
few,TRBJ2-7,TRBV4-1,-,TGCGCCAGCAGCCTCGGAGGGTCCTACGAGCAGTACTTC,CASSLGGSYEQYF
-,TRBJ1-1,TRBV29-1,-,TGCAGCGTTGCTAGCCAGAACACTGAAGCTTTCTTT,CSVASQNTEAFF
-,TRBJ2-1,TRBV5-4,-,TGTGCCAGCAGCTTACCCCAGGGGAGTAGGGACAATGAGCAGTTCTTC,CASSLPQGSRDNEQFF
few,TRBJ2-4,TRBV6-5,TRBD2,TGTGCCAGCAGTCAGACTAGCGGGAGGGCCCTGGTTTGGTACTTC,CASSQTSGRALVWYF
-,TRBJ2-5,TRBV30,-,TGTGCCTGGAGACGGAGTTCCGGGGAGACCCAGTACTTC,CAWRRSSGETQYF
few,TRBJ2-3,TRBV28,-,TGTGCCAGCAGTTTAGGCGGCGGCACAGATACGCAGTATTTT,CASSLGGGTDTQYF
-,TRBJ2-6,TRBV5-6,-,TGTGCCAGCAGCTTAGGAGTTACCGGGGCCAACGTCCTGACTTTC,CASSLGVTGANVLTF
-,TRBJ2-5,TRBV5-1,TRBD1,TGCGCCAGCAGCGTCGGGACAGGGAACCAAGAGACCCAGTACTTC,CASSVGTGNQETQYF
-,TRBJ1-5,TRBV19,-,TGTGCCAGTAGGGAACAGGGTGGCCAGCCCCAGCATTTT,CASREQGGQPQHF
-,TRBJ2-3,TRBV7-9,-,TGTGCCAGCAGCAAACGCGGGAGCACAGATACGCAGTATTTT,CASSKRGSTDTQYF
-,TRBJ1-5,TRBV7-9,-,TGTGCCAGCAGCCGGACGGGAGACAATCAGCCCCAGCATTTT,CASSRTGDNQPQHF
-,TRBJ2-5,TRBV7-8,TRBD2,TGTGCCAGCAGCTTACGCGGGAGCGGGGGGGCCTGGCGGAAAGAGACCCAGTACTTC,CASSLRGSGGAWRKETQYF
once,TRBJ2-7,TRBV25-1,-,TGTGCCAGCAGTGATCCGGGCCTAACCTACGAGCAGTACTTC,CASSDPGLTYEQYF
-,TRBJ1-2,TRBV14,-,TGTGCCAGCAGCCTCTCGGGCCAGGCGAGGGATGGCTACACCTTC,CASSLSGQARDGYTF
few,TRBJ1-3,TRBV19,-,TGTGCCAGTGAGAGCTCTGGAAACACCATATATTTT,CASESSGNTIYF
-,TRBJ1-1,TRBV10-3,-,TGTGCCATCATGGCAGGGGTGAGCACTGAAGCTTTCTTT,CAIMAGVSTEAFF
-,TRBJ1-1,TRBV5-1,TRBD1,TGCGCCAGCAGCTTGAGGACAGGGGGCGAAATGAACACTGAAGCTTTCTTT,CASSLRTGGEMNTEAFF
medium-sized,TRBJ2-1,TRBV20-1,-,TGCAGTGCTCTCAGAGTCAATGAGCAGTTCTTC,CSALRVNEQFF
few,TRBJ2-5,TRBV7-2,TRBD1,TGTGCCAGCAGCTTAGGACAGGGGATTGGAGAGACCCAGTACTTC,CASSLGQGIGETQYF
-,TRBJ1-1,TRBV30,-,TGTGCCTGGGGGGGCAGAACTGAAGCTTTCTTT,CAWGGRTEAFF
-,TRBJ1-1,TRBV7-3,-,TGTGCCAGCAGCTTAAAGGTGAACACTGAAGCTTTCTTT,CASSLKVNTEAFF